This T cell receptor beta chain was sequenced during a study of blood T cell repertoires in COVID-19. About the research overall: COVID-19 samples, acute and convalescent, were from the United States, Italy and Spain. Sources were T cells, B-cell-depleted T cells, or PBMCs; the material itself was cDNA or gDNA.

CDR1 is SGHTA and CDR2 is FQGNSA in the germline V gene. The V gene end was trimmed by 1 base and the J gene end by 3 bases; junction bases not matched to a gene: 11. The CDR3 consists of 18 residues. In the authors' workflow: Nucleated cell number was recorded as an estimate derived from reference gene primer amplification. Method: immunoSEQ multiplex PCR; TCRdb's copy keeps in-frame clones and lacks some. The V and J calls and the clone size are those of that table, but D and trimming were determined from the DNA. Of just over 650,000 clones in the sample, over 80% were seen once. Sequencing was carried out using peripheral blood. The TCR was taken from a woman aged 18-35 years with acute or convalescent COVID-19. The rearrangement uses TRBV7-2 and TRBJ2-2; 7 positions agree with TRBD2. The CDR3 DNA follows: TGTGCCAGCAGCTTAGATGGACTAGTGATGACCTACACCGGGGAGCTGTTTTTT. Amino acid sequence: CASSLDGLVMTYTGELFF.